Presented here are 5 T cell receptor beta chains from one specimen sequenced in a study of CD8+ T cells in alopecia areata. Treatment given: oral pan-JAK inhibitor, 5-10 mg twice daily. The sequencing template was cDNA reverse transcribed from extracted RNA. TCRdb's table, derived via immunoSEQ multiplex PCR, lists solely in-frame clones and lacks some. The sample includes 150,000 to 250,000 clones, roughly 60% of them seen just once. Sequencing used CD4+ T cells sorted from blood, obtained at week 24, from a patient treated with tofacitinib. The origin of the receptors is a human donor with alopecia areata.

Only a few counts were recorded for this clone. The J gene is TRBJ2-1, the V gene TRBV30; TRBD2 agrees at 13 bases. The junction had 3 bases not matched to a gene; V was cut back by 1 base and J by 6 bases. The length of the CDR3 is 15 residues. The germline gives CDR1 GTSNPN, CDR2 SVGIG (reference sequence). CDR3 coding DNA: TGTGCCTGGAGTGCGGGACTAGCGGGACTCAATGAGCAGTTCTTC. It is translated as CAWSAGLAGLNEQFF.

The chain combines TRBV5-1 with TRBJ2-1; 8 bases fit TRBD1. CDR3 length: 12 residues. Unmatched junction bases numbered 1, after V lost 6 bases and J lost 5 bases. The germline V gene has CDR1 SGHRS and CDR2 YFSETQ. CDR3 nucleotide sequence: TGCGCCAGCATGACAGGGGACAATGAGCAGTTCTTC. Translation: CASMTGDNEQFF.

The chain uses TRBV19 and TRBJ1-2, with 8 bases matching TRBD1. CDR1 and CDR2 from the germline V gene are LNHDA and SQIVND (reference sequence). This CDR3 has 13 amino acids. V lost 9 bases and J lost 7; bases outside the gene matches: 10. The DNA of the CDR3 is TGTGCCAGCGGACAGGGCCCCGGTCGTGGCTACACCTTC. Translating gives CASGQGPGRGYTF.

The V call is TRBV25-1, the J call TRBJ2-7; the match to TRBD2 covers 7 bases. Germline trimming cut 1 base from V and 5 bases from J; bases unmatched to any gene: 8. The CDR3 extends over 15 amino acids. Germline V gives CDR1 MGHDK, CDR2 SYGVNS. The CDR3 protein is CASSELEGGAHEQYF. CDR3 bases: TGTGCCAGCAGTGAATTGGAGGGAGGGGCCCACGAGCAGTACTTC.

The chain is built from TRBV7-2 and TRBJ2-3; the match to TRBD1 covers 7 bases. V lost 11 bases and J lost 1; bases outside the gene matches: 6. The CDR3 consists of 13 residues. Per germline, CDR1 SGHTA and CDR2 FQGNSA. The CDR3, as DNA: TGTGCCTCGAACAGGGGAGGCACAGATACGCAGTATTTT. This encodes CASNRGGTDTQYF.